This TCR beta chain is drawn from a study of OX40 agonist ivuxolimab in advanced cancers. The overall study: From roughly 20 to 90 years was the age range, with a mean of approximately 63 years, and roughly 83% were male. People who had prior anti-PD-1, anti-PD-L1 or anti-CTLA-4 therapy could take part, and approximately 43% had some.

Sequencing used immunoSEQ multiplex PCR; TCRdb keeps in-frame clones, though not all of them. The sample shows some 83,000 clones, around 85% of them seen only once. Trimming cost V 5 bases and J 9 bases, with 26 bases left between them. Per the germline V gene, CDR1 is LGHNA and CDR2 is YNFKEQ. The CDR3 has 16 amino acids. This chain connects TRBV4-2 to TRBJ2-7; D gene uncertain. The receptor was isolated from an adult with an advanced solid tumor such as melanoma, head and neck, liver or kidney cancer. The sample consisted of CD4+ or CD8+ T cells sorted from blood, taken in a trial of the OX40 agonist ivuxolimab. The CDR3 sequence: CASSLGWAVRLSRQYF. CDR3 nucleotides: TGTGCCAGCAGCTTGGGTTGGGCAGTTCGGCTTTCAAGGCAGTACTTC.